The source of this T cell receptor (beta chain) is a study of T-cell reconstitution after alpha-beta-depleted transplantation in children. In this sample, this clonotype turned up many times. The germline V gene has CDR1 DFQATT and CDR2 SNEGSKA (reference sequence). The V gene end was trimmed by 1 base and the J gene end by 4 bases; junction bases not matched to a gene: 5. The CDR3 runs to 14 residues. Preparing the TCRbeta library involved the use of unique molecular identifiers. TCRdb independently ran MiXCR on the PCR reads; one entry per CDR3 protein. The sample yields about 640,000 distinct CDR3 sequences, roughly 15% seen once.

V gene TRBV20-1 combines with J gene TRBJ1-1, with 8 bases fitting TRBD1. Sample: PBMCs from the stem cell graft donor, taken from the stem cell graft. This TCR was recovered from a human donor who donated a stem cell graft to a child with acute myeloid leukemia. The CDR3 nucleotides read TGCAGTGCTAGAGTTAGGGACAGGTCCACTGAAGCTTTCTTT. This gives the protein CSARVRDRSTEAFF.